A selection of T cell receptor beta chains follows, all from one sample in a study of T cells in Graves' hyperthyroidism and ophthalmopathy. One entry per CDR3 protein results from TCRdb running MiXCR on the multiplex PCR reads. In the table there are around 700,000 distinct CDR3 sequences, roughly a third of which are singletons. Sequenced: blood. These receptors came from a woman aged 40-49 years with Graves' hyperthyroidism. The CDR3 runs from the conserved cysteine through the conserved F or W. A D gene is named only where the DNA matches it firmly. Clone size is shown for a subset of rows, as once, few, many or a class of expanded clone.

j_call | d_call | v_call | clone_size | cdr3_aa | cdr3_nt
TRBJ1-1 | . | TRBV19 | . | CASSIYSQMNTEAFF | TGTGCCAGTAGTATATATTCGCAAATGAACACTGAAGCTTTCTTT
TRBJ2-7 | TRBD2 | TRBV27 | few | CASSQKPGLGYEQYF | TGTGCCAGCAGTCAAAAACCGGGACTAGGTTACGAGCAGTACTTC
TRBJ1-2 | TRBD1 | TRBV7-2 | few | CASSSHRGDWYGYTF | TGTGCCAGCAGCTCCCACAGGGGAGATTGGTATGGCTACACCTTC
TRBJ2-5 | TRBD2 | TRBV20-1 | few | CSANPGLAGKETQYF | TGCAGTGCTAACCCTGGACTAGCGGGGAAAGAGACCCAGTACTTC
TRBJ2-3 | . | TRBV2 | . | CASQVGGSTDTQYF | TGTGCCAGCCAAGTGGGGGGTTCAACAGATACGCAGTATTTT
TRBJ2-5 | . | TRBV18 | . | CASSNVRETQYF | TGTGCCAGCTCAAACGTTCGGGAGACCCAGTACTTC
TRBJ1-1 | . | TRBV7-6 | many | CASSLVTTEAFF | TGTGCCAGCAGCTTAGTCACCACTGAAGCTTTCTTT
TRBJ2-6 | . | TRBV18 | few | CAGDSGANVLTF | TGTGCCGGGGACTCTGGGGCCAACGTCCTGACTTTC
TRBJ1-4 | . | TRBV5-1 | . | CASKLLDEKLFF | TGCGCCAGCAAGTTATTGGATGAAAAACTGTTTTTT
TRBJ2-7 | TRBD2 | TRBV5-1 | many | CASSPGTSGNYEQYF | TGTGCCAGCAGCCCAGGGACTAGCGGGAATTACGAGCAGTACTTC
TRBJ2-5 | TRBD1 | TRBV12-3/TRBV12-4 | once | CASRRDREETQYF | TGTGCCAGTAGAAGGGACAGGGAAGAGACCCAGTACTTC
TRBJ1-1 | . | TRBV6-5 | few | CASSLTGQPMMNTEAFF | TGTGCCAGCAGCCTTACAGGGCAACCAATGATGAACACTGAAGCTTTCTTT
TRBJ1-6 | TRBD1 | TRBV6-5 | many | CASRDRDHSPLHF | TGTGCCAGCAGGGACAGGGATCATTCACCCCTCCACTTT
TRBJ1-1 | . | TRBV11-3 | many | CASSLVSRWTEAFF | TGTGCCAGCAGCTTAGTTAGCAGATGGACTGAAGCTTTCTTT
TRBJ1-1 | . | TRBV4-3 | few | CASSQVIGDTEAFF | TGCGCCAGCAGCCAAGTTATAGGGGACACTGAAGCTTTCTTT
TRBJ1-1 | . | TRBV12-3/TRBV12-4 | few | CASSRGRPGTEAFF | TGTGCCAGCAGCCGGGGACGGCCAGGGACTGAAGCTTTCTTT
TRBJ1-2 | . | TRBV25-1 | many | CASGDGHWNRGYTF | TGTGCCAGCGGGGATGGACACTGGAATCGTGGCTACACCTTC
TRBJ2-7 | TRBD1 | TRBV29-1 | many | CSASDRTIAYEQYF | TGCAGCGCCTCGGACAGGACAATAGCCTACGAGCAGTACTTC
TRBJ2-1 | . | TRBV24-1 | . | CATLGPPYNEQFF | TGTGCCACCCTGGGGCCACCCTACAATGAGCAGTTCTTC
TRBJ1-2 | TRBD1 | TRBV16 | few | CASSLRTGEAYGYTF | TGTGCCAGCAGCCTACGGACAGGGGAGGCCTATGGCTACACCTTC
TRBJ1-4 | . | TRBV7-9 | many | CASSGMGGRNEKLFF | TGTGCCAGCAGCGGAATGGGGGGGCGTAATGAAAAACTGTTTTTT
TRBJ1-3 | . | TRBV5-8 | many | CASSPNAISGNTIYF | TGTGCCAGCAGCCCGAACGCCATCTCTGGAAACACCATATATTTT
TRBJ1-4 | . | TRBV7-2 | . | CASSLGAGGPFPNEKLFF | TGTGCCAGCAGCTTAGGGGCCGGGGGGCCTTTCCCTAATGAAAAACTGTTTTTT
TRBJ1-2 | TRBD1 | TRBV19 | once | CASSTGIQGAGYGYTF | TGTGCCAGTAGTACAGGGATACAGGGGGCAGGCTATGGCTACACCTTC
TRBJ1-2 | . | TRBV20-1 | many | CSARDAGVPRSYTF | TGCAGTGCTAGAGATGCGGGGGTCCCTCGGAGCTACACCTTC
TRBJ2-7 | . | TRBV6-2/TRBV6-3 | . | CASSSPGTLAYEQYF | TGTGCCAGCAGTTCTCCCGGGACACTAGCCTACGAGCAGTACTTC
TRBJ1-2 | TRBD1 | TRBV4-1 | many | CASSQVLETGKYGYTF | TGCGCCAGCAGCCAAGTCCTGGAGACAGGGAAGTATGGCTACACCTTC
TRBJ1-5 | . | TRBV6-2/TRBV6-3 | . | CASKSTLTPQHF | TGTGCCAGCAAATCTACCCTGACGCCCCAGCATTTT
TRBJ1-2 | . | TRBV6-6 | many | CASSENTVNYGYTF | TGTGCCAGCAGTGAAAACACGGTTAACTATGGCTACACCTTC
TRBJ1-2 | . | TRBV29-1 | many | CSVEERGGYTF | TGCAGCGTTGAGGAAAGAGGAGGCTACACCTTC
TRBJ2-5 | TRBD1 | TRBV29-1 | many | CSAPDRGKQETQYF | TGCAGCGCGCCGGACAGGGGAAAACAAGAGACCCAGTACTTC
TRBJ1-1 | . | TRBV6-5 | many | CASSYSPRGEEAFF | TGTGCCAGCAGTTACTCTCCCCGCGGGGAGGAGGCTTTCTTT
TRBJ1-5 | TRBD1 | TRBV5-6 | few | CASSEDREAYQPQHF | TGTGCCAGCAGCGAGGACAGGGAGGCCTATCAGCCCCAGCATTTT
TRBJ1-1 | . | TRBV7-9 | many | CASSLGTLSMNTEAFF | TGTGCCAGCAGCCTTGGGACATTATCCATGAACACTGAAGCTTTCTTT
TRBJ1-5 | TRBD1 | TRBV12-3/TRBV12-4 | many | CASSARQGSQPQHF | TGTGCCAGCAGTGCGCGACAGGGAAGTCAGCCCCAGCATTTT
TRBJ1-4 | . | TRBV19 | few | CASKSRGVNEKLFF | TGTGCCAGTAAATCCAGGGGTGTTAATGAAAAACTGTTTTTT
TRBJ2-2 | TRBD1 | TRBV2 | . | CASTGWDRGSGELFF | TGTGCCAGCACCGGGTGGGACAGGGGTTCCGGGGAGCTGTTTTTT
TRBJ1-3 | . | TRBV6-5 | . | CASSYSEVGNTIYF | TGTGCCAGCAGTTACTCTGAGGTGGGAAACACCATATATTTT
TRBJ2-5 | TRBD2 | TRBV4-3 | many | CASSQDIGEGETQYF | TGCGCCAGCAGCCAAGATATTGGGGAGGGGGAGACCCAGTACTTC
TRBJ2-2 | . | TRBV24-1 | . | CATSDPSFGGAGELLF | TGTGCCACCAGTGATCCTTCTTTCGGGGGAGCCGGGGAGCTGCTTTTT
TRBJ2-5 | TRBD1 | TRBV11-2 | . | CASSKIQGPLPQETQYF | TGTGCCAGCAGTAAGATACAGGGGCCGCTGCCTCAAGAGACCCAGTACTTC
TRBJ1-2 | TRBD1 | TRBV10-3 | . | CAISRLIPNRDSWFYGYTF | TGTGCCATCAGTCGATTAATCCCCAACCGGGACAGTTGGTTCTATGGCTACACCTTC
TRBJ1-1 | . | TRBV7-9 | . | CASSYPTGNTEAFF | TGTGCCAGCAGCTACCCGACGGGGAACACTGAAGCTTTCTTT
TRBJ1-1 | . | TRBV7-2 | . | CASSLVAGARTEAFF | TGTGCCAGCAGCTTAGTTGCAGGGGCAAGGACTGAAGCTTTCTTT
TRBJ2-5 | . | TRBV2 | . | CASVVTVQYQETQYF | TGTGCCAGCGTTGTTACGGTACAGTACCAAGAGACCCAGTACTTC
TRBJ1-2 | . | TRBV19 | many | CASSPTGRLSGYTF | TGTGCCAGTAGCCCTACAGGGAGGTTATCTGGCTACACCTTC
TRBJ1-1 | . | TRBV11-1 | many | CASSPSVTEAFF | TGTGCCAGCAGCCCCTCAGTTACTGAAGCTTTCTTT
TRBJ1-5 | . | TRBV7-6 | . | CASSQRGQETQHF | TGTGCCAGCAGCCAGCGGGGCCAAGAGACCCAGCATTTT